This passage covers 2 T cell receptor beta chains from one sample sequenced in a study of T cells after yellow fever vaccination. TCRdb recomputed calls from the 5' RACE reads with MiXCR, one row per CDR3 protein. Among around 600,000 distinct CDR3 sequences listed, roughly an eighth were seen once. The sequences come from PBMCs, collected on the day of the yellow fever booster vaccination. The receptors derive from a man between 25 and 39 years old who received the YFV17D yellow fever vaccine.

This clonotype showed up just once. The junction does not match germline at one end; this may be a read error. V and J are TRBV20-1 and TRBJ2-3, with 9 bases lining up with TRBD2. In germline, CDR1 is DFQATT, CDR2 SNEGSKA (reference sequence). The CDR3 contains 16 residues. The CDR3 DNA reads as TGCTGTGCTAGAGTAGTAGCGGGAGCTGGCACAGATACGCAGTATTTT. This encodes CCARVVAGAGTDTQYF.

This clonotype was counted a few times. The chain uses TRBV7-9 and TRBJ2-3, with 12 nucleotides matching TRBD2. Germline assignment: CDR1 SEHNR and CDR2 FQNEAQ (reference sequence). The V and J ends lost 4 bases and 5 bases, in that order; junction bases with no gene match: 7. The CDR3 has 16 residues. CDR3 nucleotides: TGTGCCAGCAGCTCCATACCGGGACTAGCGGGAGATACGCAGTATTTT. Its protein is CASSSIPGLAGDTQYF.